The 31 T cell receptor beta chains below come from one sample, sequenced in a study of human T cells and chemical hapten exposure. Time point of the sample: patch test 2, 6 weeks after DPC sensitization. This sample's treatment: therapeutic diphenylcyclopropenone sensitization with weekly scalp DPC. Each CDR3 protein gets one entry after TCRdb re-called the RACE reads with MiXCR. This repertoire shows about 140,000 distinct CDR3 sequences, 10% to 15% found once; its top ten account for around 1.4%. The sample in question was whole blood, obtained in connection with sensitization to the hapten diphenylcyclopropenone (DPC). The receptor source for this set is a woman aged 45-60 years with alopecia areata. Some clones in this sample may be carry-over from other donors' samples.

J is TRBJ2-1 and V is TRBV28, with a weak D call TRBD2 (6 bases). The CDR3 sequence is 16 residues long. CDR1 is MDHEN, CDR2 SYDVKM, per germline. V shed 4 bases and J shed 1 base, with 14 bases lying between them. CDR3 in amino acids: CASSSAGTQSYNEQFF. DNA for the CDR3: TGTGCCAGCAGTTCCGCCGGGACTCAATCCTACAATGAGCAGTTCTTC.

This clonotype turned up a few times. The chain links TRBV7-6 to TRBJ2-1; D not certain. CDR1 is SGHVS, CDR2 FNYEAQ, per germline. The CDR3 contains 12 residues. The V gene lost 8 bases and the J gene lost 9 bases, with 14 bases spanning the gap. In DNA, the CDR3 is TGTGCCAGCGGATTCCTAGGAACTGAGCAGTTCTTC. Protein product: CASGFLGTEQFF.

This sequence joins TRBV7-6 and TRBJ1-1; TRBD1 might be the D (5 bases). V shed 0 bases and J shed 3 bases, with 8 bases lying between them. Germline V gene sequence: CDR1 SGHVS, CDR2 FNYEAQ. This CDR3 is built from 14 residues. CDR3 in DNA: TGTGCCAGCAGCTTAGCGGCGGGGGACACTGAAGCTTTCTTT. Amino acid sequence: CASSLAAGDTEAFF.

This clonotype was observed a few times. The chain has TRBV6-6 and TRBJ1-2; possible D gene TRBD1, 5 bases. Germline loops: CDR1 MNHNY, CDR2 SVGAGI (reference sequence). The CDR3 is 16 residues long. Deletions cut 0 bases from V and 3 bases from J, with 14 bases between. The CDR3 loop reads CASSYSTGGVDYGYTF. The DNA of the CDR3 is TGTGCCAGCAGTTACTCGACGGGGGGTGTCGACTATGGCTACACCTTC.

The rearrangement links TRBV9 to TRBJ2-2; 9 nucleotides match TRBD1. This CDR3 is 17 amino acids long. V was clipped by 0 bases and J by 7 bases; unmatched bases: 10. Looked up from germline, CDR1 is SGDLS and CDR2 is YYNGEE. The CDR3 sequence: CASSVEVGTGSGGELFF. The CDR3 nucleotides are TGTGCCAGCAGCGTAGAAGTCGGGACAGGGTCGGGCGGGGAGCTGTTTTTT.

This clonotype appeared a few times. The chain recombines TRBV7-2 with TRBJ1-5; 9 nucleotides line up with TRBD1. Germline V gives CDR1 SGHTA, CDR2 FQGNSA. The length of the CDR3 is 15 residues. V shed 0 bases, J shed 8 bases, and the junction held 5 bases outside the gene matches. The chain's CDR3 is CASSLAGTGTKPQHF. CDR3 DNA: TGTGCCAGCAGCTTAGCTGGGACAGGGACAAAGCCCCAGCATTTT.

This clonotype showed up just a few times. This chain's CDR3 is CASSLSLVHEQFF. The CDR3 nucleotides are TGTGCCAGCAGCTTGAGCCTCGTCCATGAGCAGTTCTTC. This chain links TRBV7-9 with TRBJ2-1; D is unresolved. V lost 3 bases, J lost 8 bases, and 11 bases lay in between. From germline, CDR1 is SEHNR and CDR2 FQNEAQ (reference sequence). The CDR3 covers 13 residues. Variable domain in full (rest from reference TRBV7-9 and TRBJ2-1): DTGVSQNPRHKITKRGQNVTFRCDPISEHNRLYWYRQTLGQGPEFLTYFQNEAQLEKSRLLSDRFSAERPKGSFSTLEIQRTEQGDSAMYLCASSLSLVHEQFFGPGTRLTVL.

This sequence joins TRBV2 and TRBJ2-1, with D tentatively TRBD2 (6 bases). CDR1 and CDR2 from the germline V gene are SNHLY and FYNNEI. The CDR3 runs to 14 residues. Trimming left V 4 bases short and J 10 bases short, with 17 bases between. The DNA of the CDR3 is TGTGCCAGCAGTGTCGGACTCCCGGGGGAGGAGCAGTTCTTC. This encodes CASSVGLPGEEQFF.

This chain connects TRBV4-1 to TRBJ2-3, with 8 bases aligning to TRBD2. CDR1 and CDR2 (germline): MGHRA, YSYEKL. The CDR3 sequence is 16 residues long. V shed 4 bases, J shed 1 base, and the junction held 7 bases outside the gene matches. CDR3 in amino acids: CASSREREFRTDTQYF. The CDR3, as DNA: TGCGCCAGCAGCCGTGAGCGGGAGTTCCGCACAGATACGCAGTATTTT.

This clonotype was counted many times. The CDR3 reads CASSFGVYNEQFF. The CDR3 DNA sequence: TGCGCCAGCAGCTTTGGGGTTTACAATGAGCAGTTCTTC. V is TRBV5-1 and J is TRBJ2-1; D gene ambiguous. Trimming cost V 2 bases and J 4 bases, with 7 bases left between them. In germline, CDR1 is SGHRS, CDR2 YFSETQ. The CDR3 has 13 amino acids.

This rearrangement joins TRBV3-1 to TRBJ2-7; D is tentatively TRBD1 or TRBD2 (5 bases each). The germline CDR1 and CDR2 sequences are LGHDT and YNNKEL (reference sequence). The V end was cut by 7 bases, the J end by 7 bases, with 11 bases between. The CDR3 sequence is 11 residues long. This CDR3 reads CASTGPREQYF. DNA of the CDR3: TGTGCCAGCACGGGGCCTAGGGAGCAGTACTTC.

The genes are TRBV7-2 and TRBJ2-5, with a tentative D call TRBD1 (5 bases). Germline CDR1 and CDR2: SGHTA and FQGNSA. The CDR3 spans 16 residues. Trimming pared 2 bases from V and 5 bases from J, leaving 18 bases between. The CDR3 nucleotides read TGTGCCAGCAGCTTACAGGGCCAGGCCAGGGCTGAGACCCAGTACTTC. Translated: CASSLQGQARAETQYF.

This clonotype has a handful of counts. The chain links TRBV27 to TRBJ2-1; 10 nucleotides match TRBD2. The CDR3 runs 15 residues. The germline gives CDR1 MNHEY, CDR2 SMNVEV (reference sequence). V dropped 5 bases and J dropped 9; count of bases not matched to a gene: 10. In DNA, the CDR3 is TGTGCCAGCAGTCCCAAAGCGGGAGGGAAGGGTGAGCAGTTCTTC. As protein: CASSPKAGGKGEQFF.

This chain links TRBV24-1 with TRBJ2-1, with 7 bases identical to TRBD1. Unmatched junction bases numbered 8, after V lost 9 bases and J lost 4 bases. This CDR3 is 14 amino acids long. Germline CDR1 is KGHDR and CDR2 is SFDVKD. The CDR3 sequence: CATGPGQLYNEQFF. In DNA form, the CDR3 reads TGTGCCACCGGTCCGGGACAGCTGTACAATGAGCAGTTCTTC.

The V gene is TRBV19, the J gene TRBJ2-1, with D possibly matching TRBD2 (5 bases). This CDR3 is built from 14 residues. V was shortened by 5 bases and J by 5 bases, with 13 bases between the two germline ends. Per the germline V gene, CDR1 is LNHDA and CDR2 is SQIVND (reference sequence). In DNA form, the CDR3 reads TGTGCCAGTAGTCCGAGGGTTACTAACAATGAGCAGTTCTTC. This codes for CASSPRVTNNEQFF.

The chain employs TRBV11-1 and TRBJ2-3, with TRBD1 matching 7 bases. The CDR3 contains 14 residues. The junction had 5 bases not matched to a gene; V was cut back by 4 bases and J by 4 bases. In germline, CDR1 is SGHAT, CDR2 FQDESV (reference sequence). CDR3: CASSSDRVADTQYF. The CDR3 DNA follows: TGTGCCAGCAGCTCAGACAGGGTCGCAGATACGCAGTATTTT.

The DNA of the CDR3 is TGTGCCAGCAGCTTCCCGCGGGACACAGATACGCAGTATTTT. Protein: CASSFPRDTDTQYF. The V gene is TRBV5-5, the J gene TRBJ2-3; possible D gene TRBD2, 6 bases. V was trimmed by 2 bases and J by 2 bases, leaving 9 bases between them. From germline, CDR1 is SGHKS and CDR2 YYEKEE (reference sequence). The CDR3 length is 14 residues.

This clonotype was seen a few times. The rearrangement uses TRBV12-3 or TRBV12-4 and TRBJ2-1; 15 bases map to TRBD2. The length of the CDR3 is 15 residues. V was clipped by 7 bases and J by 9 bases; unmatched bases: 7. The CDR3 coding sequence is TGTGCCAGCACCGAGGGACTAGCGGGAGGACTTGAGCAGTTCTTC. Encoded protein: CASTEGLAGGLEQFF.

This clonotype has ten or more counts. The CDR3 region is CASSRGQSSYEQYF. The CDR3, as DNA: TGTGCCAGCAGCCGAGGACAGAGCTCCTACGAGCAGTACTTC. V is TRBV7-8 and J is TRBJ2-7; D may be TRBD1 (6 bases). V was cut by 5 bases and J by 0 bases, with 11 bases left in between. Germline V gene lookup returns CDR1 SGHVS and CDR2 FQNEAQ. The length of the CDR3 is 14 residues.

There are many counts of this clonotype. This chain uses TRBV7-2 with TRBJ2-3; the D is unclear. This CDR3 spans 12 amino acids. The germline gives CDR1 SGHTA, CDR2 FQGNSA. V was trimmed by 1 base and J by 6 bases, leaving 5 bases between them. The CDR3 spells CASSLGRDTQYF. The CDR3 DNA is TGTGCCAGCAGCTTAGGGCGTGATACGCAGTATTTT. Looking up the rest from reference TRBV7-2 and TRBJ2-3 gives the full variable domain: GAGVSQSPSNKVTEKGKDVELRCDPISGHTALYWYRQSLGQGLEFLIYFQGNSAPDKSGLPSDRFSAERTGGSVSTLTIQRTQQEDSAVYLCASSLGRDTQYFGPGTRLTVL.

CDR3 residues: CASSLNQGSNSPLHF. CDR3 DNA sequence: TGTGCCAGCAGCTTAAATCAGGGGAGTAATTCACCCCTCCACTTT. The chain employs TRBV7-9 and TRBJ1-6, with D maybe TRBD1 (6 bases). The CDR3 runs 15 residues. V was trimmed by 2 bases and J by 6 bases, leaving 11 bases between them. CDR1 is SEHNR, CDR2 FQNEAQ, per germline (reference sequence).

This clonotype was seen a handful of times. The J gene is TRBJ2-7, the V gene TRBV5-8; D is unclear. This CDR3 has 13 residues. V was trimmed by 2 bases and J by 4 bases, leaving 10 bases between them. The germline CDR1 and CDR2 sequences are SGHTS and YDEGEE. Here the CDR3 DNA reads TGTGCCAGCAGCTTTCGAAACGGATACGAGCAGTACTTC. Its protein product is CASSFRNGYEQYF.

The chain has TRBV2 and TRBJ2-1; 12 nucleotides line up with TRBD2. Trimming at V came to 9 bases and at J to 4 bases, leaving 4 bases not matched to a gene. Germline V gene data show CDR1 as SNHLY and CDR2 as FYNNEI. This CDR3 has 14 residues. The CDR3 sequence is CASRLAGEYNEQFF. The DNA of the CDR3 is TGTGCCAGTAGACTAGCGGGAGAGTACAATGAGCAGTTCTTC.

The table lists this clonotype with a few counts. This chain uses TRBV6-2 or TRBV6-3 with TRBJ1-5; 7 nucleotides agree with TRBD1. V lost 6 bases, J lost 0 bases, and 5 bases stayed unmatched. Germline V lookup: CDR1 MNHEY, CDR2 SVGEGT. This CDR3 contains 15 residues. CDR3 DNA sequence: TGTGCCAGCAGACGACAGGGAAATAGCAATCAGCCCCAGCATTTT. Its translation is CASRRQGNSNQPQHF.

This clonotype was recorded many times. This chain connects TRBV24-1 to TRBJ1-1; D possibly corresponds to TRBD1 (6 bases). Trimming pared 10 bases from V and 6 bases from J, leaving 23 bases between. The CDR3 is 15 amino acids. CDR1 is KGHDR, CDR2 SFDVKD, per germline. The CDR3 nucleotides are TGTGCCACGCCCGGGACACTAGGGAAAGGGGCTGAAGCTTTCTTT. Amino acids: CATPGTLGKGAEAFF.

At least ten counts were recorded for this clonotype. The rearrangement links TRBV19 to TRBJ2-2; 8 nucleotides match TRBD2. Germline V gene lookup returns CDR1 LNHDA and CDR2 SQIVND (reference sequence). With 6 bases clipped from V and 5 bases from J, the junction kept 8 bases outside the gene matches. This CDR3 is built from 15 residues. CDR3 protein: CASSPSGSPTGELFF. The DNA for the CDR3 is TGTGCCAGTAGCCCCAGCGGGAGTCCTACCGGGGAGCTGTTTTTT. The whole variable domain, remainder taken from reference TRBV19 and TRBJ2-2, is DGGITQSPKYLFRKEGQNVTLSCEQNLNHDAMYWYRQDPGQGLRLIYYSQIVNDFQKGDIAEGYSVSREKKESFPLTVTSAQKNPTAFYLCASSPSGSPTGELFFGEGSRLTVL.

This clonotype has a handful of counts. V gene TRBV9 combines with J gene TRBJ2-1; 8 bases are a match to TRBD1. Unmatched junction bases numbered 6, after V lost 3 bases and J lost 7 bases. Germline assignment: CDR1 SGDLS and CDR2 YYNGEE. The length of the CDR3 is 14 residues. DNA of the CDR3: TGTGCCAGCAGCGAGCAGGGGGCGCAAAATGAGCAGTTCTTC. Protein sequence: CASSEQGAQNEQFF.

This clonotype was detected many times. This chain uses TRBV5-4 with TRBJ2-6; the D gene could be TRBD1 or TRBD2 (5 bases each). Trimming pared 3 bases from V and 1 base from J, leaving 14 bases between. Germline V gene data show CDR1 as SGHNT and CDR2 as YYREEE (reference sequence). This CDR3 spans 17 amino acids. CDR3 in DNA: TGTGCCAGCAGCTATGCCAGGGACGCTTCTGGGGCCAACGTCCTGACTTTC. Its translation is CASSYARDASGANVLTF.

The chain uses TRBV9 and TRBJ2-1; TRBD1 matches at 12 bases. The germline gives CDR1 SGDLS, CDR2 YYNGEE. CDR3 length equals 18 residues. The J segment lost 5 bases and the V segment lost 0 bases, leaving 9 bases of the junction unmatched. DNA of the CDR3: TGTGCCAGCAGCGTAGCGGGACAGGGGGCGTTGGGGAACAATGAGCAGTTCTTC. Translated, it gives CASSVAGQGALGNNEQFF.

Ten or more counts support this clonotype. The DNA of the CDR3 is TGTGCCAGCAGTGAATGGGGACTAGCGGGATCCTACGAGCAGTACTTC. Translation gives CASSEWGLAGSYEQYF. The gene calls are TRBV25-1 and TRBJ2-7; 13 bases align to TRBD2. From germline, CDR1 is MGHDK and CDR2 SYGVNS. The CDR3 loop spans 16 amino acids. Trimming at V came to 1 base and at J to 1 base, leaving 1 base not matched to a gene.

This clonotype was picked up many times. This CDR3 reads CASSVGQNYNEQFF. The CDR3, as DNA: TGTGCCAGCAGTGTGGGACAGAATTACAATGAGCAGTTCTTC. The V and J genes are TRBV27 and TRBJ2-1, with TRBD1 matching over 7 bases. This CDR3 spans 14 amino acids. J gave up 4 bases and V 5 bases, and 5 bases lay outside the gene matches. The germline gives CDR1 MNHEY, CDR2 SMNVEV (reference sequence).